The 12 T cell receptor beta chains below were found in one sample sequenced in a study of blood T cell repertoires in COVID-19. The table came from immunoSEQ multiplex PCR; TCRdb's copy has only in-frame clones and leaves some out. The table shows some 430,000 clones, with less than 95% occurring only once. Input material: PBMCs or T cells enriched from blood (not recorded which). Receptors originate from a man aged 18 to 29 who had recovered from COVID-19.

The chain combines TRBV9 with TRBJ1-1; the D is unclear. Trimming left V 4 bases short and J 5 bases short, with 12 bases between. The CDR3 is 13 amino acids. Germline values: CDR1 SGDLS, CDR2 YYNGEE. The CDR3 loop reads CASSPSGRTEAFF. CDR3 sequence (DNA): TGTGCCAGCAGCCCTAGTGGGAGAACTGAAGCTTTCTTT.

The V gene is TRBV7-6, the J gene TRBJ2-7; D might be TRBD2 (6 bases). The V end lost 0 bases, the J end lost 5 bases, and 11 bases lay between the germline ends. There are 14 residues in the CDR3. Germline V gene sequence: CDR1 SGHVS, CDR2 FNYEAQ. CDR3 nucleotides: TGTGCCAGCAGCTTAGCGGGGGACTGGAACGAGCAGTACTTC. This translates into CASSLAGDWNEQYF.

The rearrangement uses TRBV10-3 and TRBJ2-1; D is ambiguous. Germline CDR1 ENHRY, CDR2 SYGVKD. Trimming took 2 bases from V and 8 from J, leaving 4 bases between them. This CDR3 region has 11 residues. In DNA form, the CDR3 reads TGTGCCATCAGTGAGCTTGATGAGCAGTTCTTC. This encodes CAISELDEQFF.

The chain employs TRBV10-1 and TRBJ1-3, with a weak D call TRBD1 (5 bases). Trimming took off 8 bases at V and 0 bases at J, with 8 bases between the two ends. Germline assignment: CDR1 WNHNN and CDR2 SYGVQD (reference sequence). The CDR3 runs to 13 residues. The CDR3 DNA sequence: TGCGCCAGCCGGGACTCCTCTGGAAACACCATATATTTT. Protein product: CASRDSSGNTIYF.

This clone was counted at least ten times. This chain connects TRBV27 to TRBJ1-1; D ambiguous. This CDR3 has 14 residues. The V gene's germline CDR1 is MNHEY and CDR2 SMNVEV (reference sequence). With 4 bases removed from V and 2 bases from J, the gap between germline ends came to 11 bases. The DNA of the CDR3 is TGTGCCAGCAGTTCTTGGGAGAGAAACACTGAAGCTTTCTTT. This sequence encodes CASSSWERNTEAFF.

This chain links TRBV2 with TRBJ2-7; D is possibly TRBD1 (5 bases). This CDR3 spans 12 amino acids. CDR1 and CDR2 (germline): SNHLY, FYNNEI. Trimming took off 6 bases at V and 6 bases at J, with 12 bases between the two ends. This CDR3 is CASRERQFEQYF. CDR3 in DNA: TGTGCCAGCAGGGAAAGACAGTTCGAGCAGTACTTC.

The chain is built from TRBV11-3 and TRBJ2-7; unclear D gene. With 0 bases removed from V and 5 bases from J, the gap between germline ends came to 5 bases. Germline assignment: CDR1 SGHNT and CDR2 YENEEA. The CDR3 loop spans 12 amino acids. This CDR3 reads CASSLDVDEQYF. The DNA for the CDR3 is TGTGCCAGCAGCTTAGACGTCGACGAGCAGTACTTC.

The V gene is TRBV6-1, the J gene TRBJ1-3; a weak D match, TRBD1 (5 bases). The CDR3 spans 18 residues. Germline assignment: CDR1 MNHNS and CDR2 SASEGT. Between the trimmed V and J ends, which lost 3 bases and 0 bases, there was a span of 18 bases. The CDR3 loop reads CASSDPGRQFYSGNTIYF. In nucleotides, the CDR3 is TGTGCCAGCAGTGATCCCGGGAGACAGTTTTACTCTGGAAACACCATATATTTT.

In DNA, the CDR3 is TGTGCCAGCAGCTTAGTCGGACGCCCGGCGGGGGTGAACACTGAAGCTTTCTTT. It translates to CASSLVGRPAGVNTEAFF. The chain is built from TRBV11-3 and TRBJ1-1; weak D call: TRBD1 (5 bases). The germline CDR1 and CDR2 sequences are SGHNT and YENEEA. V was shortened by 1 base and J by 0 bases, with 18 bases between the two germline ends. This CDR3 has 18 residues.

The genes are TRBV2 and TRBJ2-7, with a tentative D call TRBD2 (6 bases). V gave up 8 bases and J gave up 3 bases, with 17 bases separating them. Germline V gives CDR1 SNHLY, CDR2 FYNNEI. The CDR3 is 14 amino acids. This CDR3 reads CASGSGEVNYEQYF. CDR3 DNA sequence: TGTGCCAGCGGGTCGGGGGAGGTTAACTACGAGCAGTACTTC.

The chain couples TRBV19 to TRBJ1-2, with D tentatively TRBD1 (6 bases). In germline, CDR1 is LNHDA, CDR2 SQIVND (reference sequence). V was clipped by 5 bases and J by 0 bases, with 13 bases between them. The CDR3 covers 15 residues. CDR3 in amino acids: CASSGLTGTNYGYTF. For the CDR3, the DNA is TGTGCCAGTAGTGGCCTTACAGGGACTAACTATGGCTACACCTTC.

The CDR3 DNA is TGTGCCAGCTCACTTGCGGATACGCAGTATTTT. Translation: CASSLADTQYF. This chain joins TRBV18 and TRBJ2-3; D is unclear. The CDR3 has 11 residues. With 4 bases removed from V and 6 bases from J, the gap between germline ends came to 5 bases. Germline V gene sequence: CDR1 KGHSH, CDR2 LQKENI.